What follows are 5 T cell receptor beta chains derived from one specimen sequenced in a study of CD8 T cells in Susac syndrome. An amount of RNA that ranged from roughly 0.5 to 1 ug was reverse transcribed with random hexamers. Using its own MiXCR run on the immunoSEQ multiplex PCR reads, TCRdb lists one record per CDR3 protein. The top ten clones hold around 0.094% of a sample with over 150,000 distinct CDR3 sequences, roughly 94% of them seen once. The sequenced sample consisted of CD4+ T cells from PBMCs. The receptors were gathered from a human donor with Susac syndrome.

The chain uses TRBV18 and TRBJ2-3; TRBD1 is a possible D gene (5 bases). The V gene lost 4 bases and the J gene lost 4 bases, with 18 bases spanning the gap. The CDR3 covers 16 residues. The V gene's germline CDR1 is KGHSH and CDR2 LQKENI. CDR3 bases: TGTGCCAGCTCACAAAACATCCAGGGTCGGGCAGATACGCAGTATTTT. Translation: CASSQNIQGRADTQYF. The entire variable domain, with the rest obtained from reference TRBV18 and TRBJ2-3, is as follows: NAGVMQNPRHLVRRRGQEARLRCSPMKGHSHVYWYRQLPEEGLKFMVYLQKENIIDESGMPKERFSAEFPKEGPSILRIQQVVRGDSAAYFCASSQNIQGRADTQYFGPGTRLTVL.

The chain uses TRBV7-2 and TRBJ2-7, with TRBD2 as a possible D gene (5 bases). CDR1 and CDR2 from the germline V gene are SGHTA and FQGNSA. Trimming removed 6 bases at V and 3 bases at J, with 18 bases between. The CDR3 has 15 residues. The CDR3 coding sequence is TGTGCCAGCAGTTCGCACGGGGTGCGGAACTACGAGCAGTACTTC. It codes for CASSSHGVRNYEQYF.

The chain joins TRBV5-1 to TRBJ2-4; D unresolved. The CDR3 covers 14 residues. Germline loops: CDR1 SGHRS, CDR2 YFSETQ. Trimming removed 4 bases at V and 6 bases at J, with 14 bases between. CDR3 in amino acids: CASSPGTPGNIQYF. DNA of the CDR3: TGCGCCAGCAGCCCTGGCACCCCGGGAAACATTCAGTACTTC.

The chain couples TRBV4-1 to TRBJ2-1; the match to TRBD2 covers 14 bases. Trimming at V came to 2 bases and at J to 7 bases, leaving 7 bases not matched to a gene. The CDR3 totals 17 residues. Germline CDR1 reads MGHRA; CDR2 reads YSYEKL. DNA for the CDR3: TGCGCCAGCAGCCAAATTCCCAGGACTAGCGGGGGGAATGAGCAGTTCTTC. Protein sequence: CASSQIPRTSGGNEQFF.

The sample holds one count of this clonotype. The V and J genes are TRBV20-1 and TRBJ1-6, with TRBD1 matching 12 bases. From germline, CDR1 is DFQATT and CDR2 SNEGSKA (reference sequence). J gave up 4 bases and V 6 bases, and 10 bases lay outside the gene matches. The CDR3 extends over 17 amino acids. The CDR3 here is CSAPVGTGGGYNSPLHF. Here the CDR3 DNA reads TGCAGTGCCCCGGTCGGGACAGGGGGCGGATATAATTCACCCCTCCACTTT.